This T cell receptor beta chain was found in a study of blood T cell repertoires in COVID-19 (dated by TCRdb to about 2020). For context, the study as a whole: The collaborator samples originated in the United States, Italy and Spain and spanned the acute and convalescent phases of COVID-19. The material from the prospective study consisted of cDNA or gDNA derived from T cells, B-cell-depleted T cells, or PBMCs. Subjects who had been exposed to COVID-19, were actively infected with it, or had recovered from it provided the deeply sampled blood TCRbeta repertoires that made up the dataset. A freely available public database, intended as a resource for researchers studying the immune response to SARS-CoV-2, is where the repertoires were released. The samples were drawn from two sources: the first 160 participants of the ongoing ImmuneRACE study, and about 1,300 subjects contributed by 6 global collaborators. The sample metadata nearly always contained a de-identified subject ID, COVID-19 status, age in years and sex. HLA class I and class II types, where available, came from metadata supplied by the sample provider rather than from assay-based typing. Points the paper makes about the study in general: The amount of clinical and demographic metadata varied by source and participant and was provided uncurated.

From cysteine to phenylalanine, the CDR3 is 13 amino acids long. The read is trimmed to its CDR3 DNA, 39 bases read in frame from base 1. Germline trimming: 2 bases from V, 4 bases from J; junction bases outside gene matches: 2. Reading the germline V gene (reference sequence) gives CDR1 LNHDA and CDR2 SQIVND. Whole blood was collected in K2EDTA tubes by collaborating institutions according to the institutions' own protocols. For TCRbeta analysis, collaborators shipped samples as frozen whole blood, isolated PBMCs, or DNA extracted from either of those sample types. Details on this clone: What this receptor recognizes is not known. Base qualities are missing; no much larger clone stands one base away.

TCRbeta CDR3 regions were amplified from genomic DNA by means of the immunoSEQ Assay, a bias-controlled multiplex PCR. The authors processed their data as follows. The number of nucleated cells in each sample was estimated by amplification of reference gene primers within the assay. To quantify the absolute abundance of each unique TCRbeta CDR3 rearrangement, sequence reads were collapsed and filtered. For each sample, productive Simpson clonality was calculated by taking the square root of Simpson's diversity index across productive rearrangements. TCRdb took over this immuneACCESS table, retaining in-frame rearrangements with V and J assigned. Such tables are incomplete; in checked studies, under half of the missing clones stem from an unresolved V gene, and the remainder is unexplained. V and J calls and clone size are those listed in that table; D and trimming were worked out from the DNA. This sample comprises roughly 38,000 clones, roughly 89% of them detected only once. The top ten hold 25% to 30% of the sample.

This TCR was recovered from a man between 60 and 75 years old with active or convalescent COVID-19. The specimen sequenced was peripheral blood. The rearranged segments are TRBV19 and TRBJ2-7, and 7 junction bases match TRBD1. The CDR3 protein: CASSITGVYEQYF. The sequenced DNA: TGTGCCAGTAGTATAACAGGGGTTTACGAGCAGTACTTC.